This TCR beta chain was retrieved from a study of blood T cell repertoires in COVID-19. Study-wide background: Both acute and convalescent COVID-19 samples were obtained from the United States, Italy and Spain.

The assay was immunoSEQ multiplex PCR, and TCRdb's table has in-frame clones only and misses some. This table holds a few hundred thousand clones, approximately 84% found once. The study drew participants aged about 18 to 89 years from roughly 25 US areas. The CDR3 has 15 amino acids. Germline loops: CDR1 LGHDT, CDR2 YNNKEL (reference sequence). V gave up 2 bases and J gave up 7 bases, with 12 bases separating them. Input material: PBMCs or T cells enriched from blood (not recorded which). This TCR derives from a man aged 35-49 years who had recovered from COVID-19. The chain joins TRBV3-1 (or the pseudogene TRBV3-2) to TRBJ1-6, with D perhaps matching TRBD1 (5 bases). In nucleotides, the CDR3 is TGTGCCAGCAGCCAACAGGGTAGTGGGAATTCACCCCTCCACTTT. It codes for CASSQQGSGNSPLHF.